This entry features one T cell receptor (beta chain) sequence. Its antigen specificity is not known. Gene names and germline sequences here are the mouse ones. With the read ending 1 residue before the CDR3 end, the germline J gene is used to fill in that end. The sample is drawn from a study of tissue T cells after allogeneic stem cell transplantation (dated 2022 in TCRdb). For context, the study as a whole: The study profiled TCR beta repertoires across many tissues from research autopsies of patients with and without GVHD, plus mouse models of GVHD. The human arm was conducted as a prospective observational study, and neither blinding nor randomization was performed.

The CDR3 numbers 15 residues from cysteine through phenylalanine. Of the CDR3's DNA, 42 bases were read; they are in frame from base 1. The V and J ends are trimmed by 1 base and 0 bases, leaving 9 bases between them. Taken from the germline V gene (reference sequence), the CDR1 and CDR2 loops are KGHPV and FQNQEV. Libraries were constructed by the immunoSEQ multiplex PCR assay. TCRbeta CDR3 sequencing was done by Adaptive Biotechnologies at survey depth, reporting CDR3 sequences, V/J genes, productive frequency and template counts. Amplification of TCR beta CDR3 regions started from genomic DNA instead of RNA. From the authors' description of their analysis: Pairwise repertoire overlap between tissues was quantified with Jensen-Shannon divergence, where 1 means complete divergence and 0 identical. Tissues were clustered by single-linkage agglomerative hierarchical clustering of pairwise JSD values and displayed as dendrograms. GLIPH2 was run on all patient samples with simulation_depth 1000, kmer_min_depth 3 and cdr3_length_cutoff 8, and groups with more than two unique CDR3s were retained. In a standardized tissue-overlap score, Jaccard GLIPH-group overlap across patients was extrapolated to a standard repertoire size of 1000 clones. Linear mixed-effect models, with tissue included as a fixed effect and individual included as a random effect, were used to assess associations of diversity with clinical or experimental variables. The immuneACCESS repertoire file appears here via TCRdb, limited to in-frame rearrangements. These files lack a portion of the clones; in checked studies, under half of the deficit traces to unresolved V genes, and the cause of the others is not known. That table is the source of V, J and clone size, and D and trimming were worked out from the DNA. This sample has 6,700 or so clones in its table, and around 44% of those were observed once. Clones ranked in the top ten supply around 7% of the sample.

What the research found in general, with its limitations: Within patients, how anatomically similar tissues were was a major factor shaping TCR repertoire composition, regardless of disease or transplant status. The study did not establish which tissue TCRs were alloreactive or antigen-specific, and some clones may have been host cells that persisted. In both patients and mice, only a limited portion of the TCR repertoire detected in tissues was captured by blood and spleen T cells. Not many T cell clones showed up in more than one patient, yet clustering based on motifs uncovered repertoire signatures that were shared across patients in a tissue-specific way. A small and clinically heterogeneous patient cohort was studied, and sampling depth was acknowledged as a limitation.

This sample's time point label indicates: mouse harvest day 7 after allogeneic transplant. Mouse grafts combined 10^7 T-cell-depleted bone marrow cells with 10^6 splenic CD5+ T cells, given via tail vein injection. GVHD in mice was modeled with a major MHC-mismatch B6 (H2b) into BALB/c (H2d) model, and tissues were profiled at day 7 or 14. On day 7 or 14 post-transplant, mouse tissues and retro-orbital blood were harvested with separate sterile tools for each animal, and livers were flushed beforehand. Before genomic DNA was isolated with the DNeasy Blood & Tissue Kit, mouse tissues were minced with razor blades in buffered saline.

The V and J segments used are TRBV26 and TRBJ1-2, and perhaps TRBD1 as D gene, on 6 matching bases. This clonotype was sampled from a female BALB/c mouse given C57BL/6 T cells with graft-versus-host disease after an allogeneic hematopoietic cell transplant. The source material was gut tissue. Partial CDR3 DNA: TGTGCCAGCAGTCTGTATGGGACAACAAACTCCGACTACACC. Its translation reads: CASSLYGTTNSDYT. The full CDR3 protein reads CASSLYGTTNSDYTF.